This T cell receptor (beta chain) was observed in a study of patients and donors after allogeneic stem cell transplantation. Each CDR3 protein gets one entry after TCRdb re-called the RT-PCR reads with MiXCR. Here the sample spans over 130,000 distinct CDR3 sequences, about 36% being singletons. The CDR3 totals 16 residues. V was pared by 1 base and J by 3 bases, with 14 bases between. From germline, CDR1 is ENHRY and CDR2 SYGVKD. This sequence was found in a human donor who was either an allogeneic HSCT recipient or a stem cell or donor lymphocyte infusion donor (not recorded which). It is not recorded whose cells these are; they may come from a transplant donor. The sequencing input was blood, either unsorted or a sorted T cell fraction (not recorded which). The chain links TRBV10-3 to TRBJ2-3, with D perhaps assigned TRBD1 or TRBD2 (5 bases each). CDR3 bases: TGTGCCATCAGTGAGTGGGGTGCCGGGGCAACAGATACGCAGTATTTT. Its translation: CAISEWGAGATDTQYF.